Sequencing of this TCR beta chain was carried out in a study of shared clonotypes between healthy human individuals. About the study: Three men and a couple of women, aged 18 to 49, were donors.

The CDR3 is made up of 16 amino acids. V was pared by 6 bases and J by 10 bases, with 14 bases of the junction left unmatched. Germline CDR1 SGHRS, CDR2 YFSETQ. Here immunoSEQ multiplex PCR was the method, and the copy in TCRdb shows in-frame clones only, minus some. The table shows over a million clones, with about 98.5% occurring only once. Sequencing was performed on naive CD4+ T cells sorted from blood. The sample's subset: CD45RA+ positively selected. J is TRBJ2-3 and V is TRBV5-1; TRBD2 agrees at 13 bases. This sequence was found in a man aged 25-45 years in good health. The CDR3: CASNRLLAGGPSAQYF. In DNA form, the CDR3 reads TGCGCCAGCAACCGACTACTAGCGGGAGGGCCGAGTGCGCAGTATTTT.